This TCR beta chain is from a study of blood T cell repertoires in COVID-19. In the study overall: Sites across the United States, Italy and Spain contributed samples from acute and convalescent COVID-19. Nucleic acid was either cDNA or gDNA, and it came from T cells, B-cell-depleted T cells, or PBMCs.

The repertoire was sequenced with immunoSEQ multiplex PCR; TCRdb's copy has only in-frame clones and lacks some. The sample comprises some 220,000 clones, roughly nine tenths of which are singletons, and roughly 3.2% rests with the top ten. V lost 5 bases to trimming and J lost 5 bases, with 19 bases between them. The CDR3 length is 15 residues. Germline V gene lookup returns CDR1 MGHRA and CDR2 YSYEKL. The TCR was taken from a woman in her forties or fifties in a cohort exposed to, infected with or recovered from COVID-19 (not recorded which). The rearrangement links TRBV4-1 to TRBJ2-7; D may be TRBD1 (7 bases). The sequencing sample was made of PBMCs or T cells enriched from blood (not recorded which). CDR3: CASSNLVRGENEQYF. CDR3 nucleotide sequence: TGCGCCAGCAGCAATTTGGTCAGGGGGGAGAACGAGCAGTACTTC.